Below, 25 T cell receptor beta chains from the same sample are listed, as sequenced in a study of cytomegalovirus exposure and HLA in healthy donors. PCR primers comprised 60 Vbeta and 13 Jbeta primers. TCRdb's copy holds only in-frame clones and misses some; the assay was immunoSEQ multiplex PCR. The sample includes 100,000 to 120,000 clones, around four fifths of them seen just once. The sample comprised PBMCs. Receptors were obtained from a woman aged 55-75 years in good health and CMV-seropositive.

This chain connects TRBV13 to TRBJ1-1; D call uncertain. V lost 7 bases, J lost 5 bases, and 23 bases lay in between. Germline V CDR1 and CDR2: PRHDT, FYEKMQ (reference sequence). The CDR3 is 16 amino acids. CDR3 DNA sequence: TGTGCCAGCAACCCAAAAAGGCTATCCCCGGGGACTGAAGCTTTCTTT. The encoded protein is CASNPKRLSPGTEAFF.

This chain links TRBV2 with TRBJ2-7, with 9 bases that match TRBD1. The ends lost 10 bases at V and 5 bases at J; junction bases unmatched: 9. The CDR3 is 13 residues long. Looked up from germline, CDR1 is SNHLY and CDR2 is FYNNEI. CDR3 nucleotide sequence: TGTGCCAACACCCGGGACAGGGACCACGAGCAGTACTTC. It specifies CANTRDRDHEQYF.

V usage is TRBV6-5 and J usage is TRBJ2-7, with TRBD2 matching over 7 bases. The V gene's germline CDR1 is MNHEY and CDR2 SVGAGI. The CDR3 contains 13 residues. After removal of 5 bases from V and 6 bases from J, the junction contained 7 bases not matched to a gene. The CDR3 region is CASSPLREGEQYF. The DNA of the CDR3 is TGTGCCAGCAGTCCACTTAGGGAGGGCGAGCAGTACTTC.

The gene calls are TRBV2 and TRBJ1-1, with D uncertain. V was cut by 8 bases and J by 6 bases, with 10 bases left in between. There are 11 residues in the CDR3. Germline V gives CDR1 SNHLY, CDR2 FYNNEI. The CDR3 coding sequence is TGTGCCAGCTGCTTCGCGGCTGAAGCTTTCTTT. This encodes CASCFAAEAFF.

This clone was detected only a few times. The CDR3 DNA sequence: TGTGCCAGCAGGGAGACAGGGGGCGGTTTCGCTGAAGCTTTCTTT. Translated, it gives CASRETGGGFAEAFF. The chain links TRBV6-5 to TRBJ1-1; 10 bases are a match to TRBD1. Germline CDR1 MNHEY, CDR2 SVGAGI. With 6 bases clipped from V and 6 bases from J, the junction kept 10 bases outside the gene matches. The CDR3 is 15 residues long.

The V gene is TRBV2, the J gene TRBJ2-5; 11 nucleotides line up with TRBD2. Germline CDR1 is SNHLY and CDR2 is FYNNEI. The V segment lost 4 bases and the J segment 5 bases; nucleotides outside the gene matches: 3. This CDR3 spans 14 amino acids. CDR3 nucleotide sequence: TGTGCCAGCAGTGGTATAGCGGGAGGGGAGACCCAGTACTTC. This sequence encodes CASSGIAGGETQYF.

This clone was recorded only once. V and J are TRBV29-1 and TRBJ1-4, with 7 bases matching TRBD1. Losses at the gene ends were 7 bases for V and 8 bases for J; bases not matched to a gene: 10. Germline CDR1 is SQVTM and CDR2 is ANQGSEA. The length of the CDR3 is 13 residues. CDR3 sequence: CSGQDRVSEKLFF. CDR3 bases: TGCAGCGGCCAAGACAGGGTTAGCGAAAAACTGTTTTTT.

This chain joins TRBV10-3 and TRBJ2-7; 15 nucleotides agree with TRBD2. The CDR3 is 17 amino acids. Germline trimming cut 6 bases from V and 2 bases from J; bases unmatched to any gene: 8. The V gene's germline CDR1 is ENHRY and CDR2 SYGVKD. The CDR3 sequence is CAISGLAGGTRAYEQYF. CDR3 nucleotides: TGTGCCATCAGCGGACTAGCGGGAGGGACGAGGGCCTACGAGCAGTACTTC.

The CDR3 region is CASSVVTSGSVTDTQYF. CDR3 DNA: TGTGCCAGCAGCGTAGTTACTAGCGGGAGTGTTACAGATACGCAGTATTTT. The rearrangement uses TRBV9 and TRBJ2-3; 11 nucleotides align to TRBD2. Losses at the gene ends were 0 bases for V and 3 bases for J; bases not matched to a gene: 6. This CDR3 is built from 17 residues. Germline V lookup: CDR1 SGDLS, CDR2 YYNGEE. Complete variable domain (other parts from reference TRBV9 and TRBJ2-3): DSGVTQTPKHLITATGQRVTLRCSPRSGDLSVYWYQQSLDQGLQFLIQYYNGEERAKGNILERFSAQQFPDLHSELNLSSLELGDSALYFCASSVVTSGSVTDTQYFGPGTRLTVL.

CDR3 sequence (DNA): TGCGCCAGCAGCCTGGAACCCCAGGGGCTCACTGAAGCTTTCTTT. The encoded protein is CASSLEPQGLTEAFF. The V call is TRBV5-1, the J call TRBJ1-1, with a possible D match to TRBD1 (6 bases). This CDR3 has 15 amino acids. Per the germline V gene, CDR1 is SGHRS and CDR2 is YFSETQ. V lost 4 bases and J 4 bases, leaving 17 bases between the germline ends.

The V and J genes are TRBV5-3 and TRBJ2-1; 10 bases line up with TRBD1. TRBV5-3 is sorted into the ORF group, with uncertain function. The CDR3 has 14 residues. The J segment lost 6 bases and the V segment lost 10 bases, leaving 10 bases of the junction unmatched. The CDR3 DNA follows: TGTGCCGGGGGGAGAGGACAGGGGGGCAATGAGCAGTTCTTC. It yields the protein CAGGRGQGGNEQFF.

The J gene is TRBJ1-3, the V gene TRBV5-4; TRBD1 aligns across 8 bases. This CDR3 is 15 amino acids long. Trimming cost V 4 bases and J 2 bases; bases outside gene matches: 5. Germline loops: CDR1 SGHNT, CDR2 YYREEE (reference sequence). CDR3 sequence (DNA): TGTGCCAGCAGCGTAAACAGGGGGACTGGAAACACCATATATTTT. Its protein is CASSVNRGTGNTIYF.

The chain employs TRBV29-1 and TRBJ2-3; no definite D call. CDR1 SQVTM and CDR2 ANQGSEA come from the germline V gene. Trimming took off 7 bases at V and 0 bases at J, with 11 bases between the two ends. The CDR3 sequence is 13 residues long. This CDR3 reads CSAQETSTDTQYF. The CDR3 bases are TGCAGCGCCCAAGAAACTAGCACAGATACGCAGTATTTT.

The V gene is TRBV20-1, the J gene TRBJ1-1; D not certain. CDR1 DFQATT and CDR2 SNEGSKA come from the germline V gene (reference sequence). The V gene lost 6 bases and the J gene lost 5 bases, with 10 bases spanning the gap. CDR3 length equals 11 residues. The CDR3 loop is CSAQFRTEAFF. Here the CDR3 DNA reads TGCAGTGCCCAATTCCGGACTGAAGCTTTCTTT.

The rearrangement uses TRBV27 and TRBJ1-6; no clear D gene. V dropped 5 bases and J dropped 8 bases, with 7 bases sitting between them. Germline-derived CDR1 and CDR2 are MNHEY and SMNVEV (reference sequence). CDR3 length: 12 residues. CDR3 sequence reads: CASSIQHSPLHF. CDR3 nucleotides: TGTGCCAGCAGTATACAGCATTCACCCCTCCACTTT.

Only one count was recorded for this clone. The CDR3 here is CASSPTRRQGWPSYEQYF. The CDR3 region has the DNA TGTGCCAGCTCCCCTACGAGAAGACAGGGATGGCCCTCCTACGAGCAGTACTTC. V usage is TRBV18 and J usage is TRBJ2-7; 7 nucleotides line up with TRBD1. From germline, CDR1 is KGHSH and CDR2 LQKENI. The CDR3 sequence is 18 residues long. Germline trimming cut 6 bases from V and 0 bases from J; bases unmatched to any gene: 17.

This chain connects TRBV28 to TRBJ2-7; D is perhaps TRBD2 (5 bases). Deletions cut 6 bases from V and 1 base from J, with 10 bases between. The CDR3 loop spans 13 amino acids. CDR1 and CDR2 (germline): MDHEN, SYDVKM. CDR3 loop: CASSSPGSYEQYF. CDR3 coding DNA: TGTGCCAGCAGCTCCCCGGGGTCCTACGAGCAGTACTTC. Combining the CDR3 with reference TRBV28 and TRBJ2-7 gives the whole variable domain DVKVTQSSRYLVKRTGEKVFLECVQDMDHENMFWYRQDPGLGLRLIYFSYDVKMKEKGDIPEGYSVSREKKERFSLILESASTNQTSMYLCASSSPGSYEQYFGPGTRLTVT.

The chain recombines TRBV4-1 with TRBJ2-2; 13 bases agree with TRBD2. The germline gives CDR1 MGHRA, CDR2 YSYEKL. The ends lost 0 bases at V and 0 bases at J; junction bases unmatched: 1. The CDR3 sequence is 18 residues long. The CDR3 nucleotides read TGCGCCAGCAGCCAAGAGGGACTAGCGGGACCGAACACCGGGGAGCTGTTTTTT. It is translated as CASSQEGLAGPNTGELFF.

This sequence joins TRBV6-6 and TRBJ1-5; 8 bases map to TRBD1. This CDR3 has 15 residues. V dropped 5 bases and J dropped 5; count of bases not matched to a gene: 8. The germline gives CDR1 MNHNY, CDR2 SVGAGI (reference sequence). As DNA, the CDR3 is TGTGCCAGCAGTCTCGCCGGGACAGGTTATCAGCCCCAGCATTTT. Amino acids: CASSLAGTGYQPQHF.

The genes are TRBV19 and TRBJ1-2, with 10 bases matching TRBD1. Germline CDR1 is LNHDA and CDR2 is SQIVND (reference sequence). The CDR3 is made up of 13 amino acids. V lost 4 bases, J lost 8 bases, and 4 bases stayed unmatched. CDR3 protein: CASSTSTGGGYTF. CDR3 in DNA: TGTGCCAGTAGTACCTCGACAGGGGGCGGCTACACCTTC.

CDR3 residues: CASSGRDFLSSTDTQYF. The CDR3 region has the DNA TGTGCCAGTAGTGGACGGGACTTTCTATCTAGCACAGATACGCAGTATTTT. The chain has TRBV19 and TRBJ2-3, with D tentatively TRBD2 (6 bases). Germline CDR1 and CDR2: LNHDA and SQIVND (reference sequence). This CDR3 is built from 17 residues. Trimming took off 5 bases at V and 0 bases at J, with 18 bases between the two ends.

The gene calls are TRBV7-2 and TRBJ2-7, with 9 nucleotides matching TRBD1. CDR3 length: 16 amino acids. V was pared by 2 bases and J by 0 bases, with 5 bases of the junction left unmatched. CDR1 and CDR2 from the germline V gene are SGHTA and FQGNSA. The CDR3 DNA reads as TGTGCCAGCAGCTTAAGAGGGACAGGGAGCTCCTACGAGCAGTACTTC. Translation: CASSLRGTGSSYEQYF. Combining the CDR3 with reference TRBV7-2 and TRBJ2-7 gives the whole variable domain GAGVSQSPSNKVTEKGKDVELRCDPISGHTALYWYRQSLGQGLEFLIYFQGNSAPDKSGLPSDRFSAERTGGSVSTLTIQRTQQEDSAVYLCASSLRGTGSSYEQYFGPGTRLTVT.

V is TRBV7-6 and J is TRBJ2-7; the match to TRBD1 covers 10 bases. Losses at the gene ends were 4 bases for V and 4 bases for J; bases not matched to a gene: 4. CDR3 length equals 14 residues. The V gene's germline CDR1 is SGHVS and CDR2 FNYEAQ. The CDR3 sequence is CASSSGTGEYEQYF. CDR3 nucleotide sequence: TGTGCCAGCAGCTCAGGGACAGGGGAGTACGAGCAGTACTTC.

The chain links TRBV6-6 to TRBJ1-2; D is perhaps TRBD1 (5 bases). This CDR3 spans 14 amino acids. V lost 8 bases and J lost 4, with 17 bases in between. Looked up from germline, CDR1 is MNHNY and CDR2 is SVGAGI (reference sequence). The CDR3 reads CASRPSGDLYGYTF. CDR3 nucleotides: TGTGCCAGCCGGCCCTCGGGGGACCTCTATGGCTACACCTTC.

CDR3 in DNA: TGTGCCAGCAGCTTTATAGGACAGCGACGCGAAGGTGAAGCTTTCTTT. Encoded protein: CASSFIGQRREGEAFF. The chain joins TRBV5-4 to TRBJ1-1, with a weak D call TRBD1 (6 bases). The CDR3 runs to 16 residues. Trimming removed 2 bases from V and 7 bases from J, with 21 bases in between. The germline CDR1 and CDR2 sequences are SGHNT and YYREEE (reference sequence).